These T cell receptor beta chains were read from a single sample in a study of T cell responses to AZD1222 COVID-19 vaccine. Using immunoSEQ multiplex PCR, the repertoire was profiled, and TCRdb retains in-frame clones only, with some absent. Of 130,000 or so clones listed, 90% are singletons. The sequencing used peripheral blood, collected on day 0 of AZD1222 vaccination. These receptors were obtained from an adult in good health. Each CDR3 is given without its conserved first and last residue. Each record gives: V gene, CDR3 protein.

>TRBV28
ASSLREVHNEQF
>TRBV19
ASSIGQGASPLH
>TRBV10-3
ASSRDSNQPQH
>TRBV7-6
ASSLGTSGTGEQY
>TRBV6-1
ASSDQGNQPQH
>TRBV6-5
ASSSRGAGENIQY
>TRBV18
ASSPGTSGRVLDEQF
>TRBV13
ASSLVGRGSYEQY
>TRBV28
ASSFRLPTDGYT
>TRBV5-1
ASSSSGLHNEQF
>TRBV27
ASSFGLADTYEQY
>TRBV27
ASSYRRNQPQH
>TRBV3-1/TRBV3-2
ASSQDPNEQF
>TRBV9
ASSVVPGGYGYT
>TRBV28
ASDRTGLGSPLH
>TRBV30
AWSGQVGEAF
>TRBV3-1/TRBV3-2
ASSQSGRSPTGELF
>TRBV2
ASSRTGNNSPLH
>TRBV24-1
ATSDPRTGDGGYT
>TRBV7-6
ASSLEASGTLGQF
>TRBV5-4
ASSWGQGSYEQY
>TRBV11-2
ASSFRVGETQY
>TRBV6-5
ASSYARQVNTEAF
>TRBV21-1
ASSRARDSTDTQY
>TRBV6-1
ASSEVVYNEQF
>TRBV6-1
ASSEGVGNYGYT
>TRBV7-3
ASSSPGQKYNEQF
>TRBV3-1/TRBV3-2
ASSYREGGTDTQY
>TRBV2
ASSGPGGTEAF
>TRBV6-5
ASKLSLSSYNEQF
>TRBV5-1
ASSLDSGPPKAQH
>TRBV7-8
ASSLRRVDNEQF
>TRBV3-1/TRBV3-2
ASSQRREYRGAV
>TRBV24-1
ATSEEGGPNYGYT
>TRBV7-3
ASSLTNTEAF
>TRBV28
ASSSSPPGTGELF
>TRBV6-5
ASKNRDERYGYT
>TRBV19
ASSIGRDDTQY
>TRBV7-2
ASSYIWELGQPQH
>TRBV13
ASSLTARTSGTGELF
>TRBV29-1
SIQGSGTDTQY
>TRBV12-3/TRBV12-4
ASRKIQVTEAF
>TRBV7-6
ASSLALDGGGSSSYNEQF
>TRBV29-1
SVASSREQY
>TRBV24-1
ATSDAGSSSPLH
>TRBV9
ASSPSGGGSSPLH
>TRBV4-1
ASSQPGQGKYNEQF
>TRBV6-1
ASSEVGSRAEAF
>TRBV15
ATSREREGTDTQY
>TRBV9
ASNRQPTNTGELF
>TRBV7-8
ASSLEGLMGSQY
>TRBV29-1
SVDPNTSTDTQY
>TRBV19
ASKTGLATYEQY
>TRBV7-2
ASSPTGFGQPQH
>TRBV18
ASSRGESNQPQH
>TRBV23-1
ASSQTSQGSTGELF
>TRBV25-1
ASSEQGTGLSTDTQY
>TRBV27
AIDRSRYGTSGRDYVEQY
>TRBV15
ATSRGRDRGRWGSNQPQH